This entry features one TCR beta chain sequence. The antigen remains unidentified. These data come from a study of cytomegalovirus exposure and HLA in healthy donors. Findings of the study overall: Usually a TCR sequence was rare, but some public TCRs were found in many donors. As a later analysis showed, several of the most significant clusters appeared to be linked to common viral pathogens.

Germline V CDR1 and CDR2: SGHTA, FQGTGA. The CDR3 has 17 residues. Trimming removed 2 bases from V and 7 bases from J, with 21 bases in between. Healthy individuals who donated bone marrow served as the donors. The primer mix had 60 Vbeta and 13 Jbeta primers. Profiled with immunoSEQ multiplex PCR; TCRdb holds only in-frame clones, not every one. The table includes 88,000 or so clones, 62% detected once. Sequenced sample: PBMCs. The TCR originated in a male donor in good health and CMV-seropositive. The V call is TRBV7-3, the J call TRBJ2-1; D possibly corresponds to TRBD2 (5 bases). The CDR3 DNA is TGTGCCAGCAGCTTAGGGCCCACGGGTTCGGGAATGAATGAGCAGTTCTTC. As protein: CASSLGPTGSGMNEQFF.